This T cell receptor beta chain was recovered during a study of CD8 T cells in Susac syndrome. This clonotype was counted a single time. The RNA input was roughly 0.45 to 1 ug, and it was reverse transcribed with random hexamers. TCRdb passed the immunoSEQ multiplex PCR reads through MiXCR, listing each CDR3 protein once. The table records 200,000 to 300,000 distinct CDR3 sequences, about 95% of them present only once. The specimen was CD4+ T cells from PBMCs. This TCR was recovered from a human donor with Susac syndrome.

CDR3 protein: CASYSRTDTQYF. In DNA form, the CDR3 reads TGTGCCAGCTACTCCAGAACAGATACGCAGTATTTT. This chain links TRBV27 with TRBJ2-3, with D unresolved. The germline V gene has CDR1 MNHEY and CDR2 SMNVEV (reference sequence). The CDR3 loop spans 12 amino acids. Trimming took 8 bases from V and 3 from J, leaving 9 bases between them.